A selection of T cell receptor beta chains follows, all from one sample in a study of OX40 agonist ivuxolimab in advanced cancers. Data came from immunoSEQ multiplex PCR; TCRdb stores just in-frame clones and leaves some out. The sample carries about 6,000 clones, around 84% recorded once. The sequenced sample was CD4+ or CD8+ T cells sorted from blood, obtained in a trial of the OX40 agonist ivuxolimab. Receptor source: an adult with an advanced solid tumor such as melanoma, head and neck, liver or kidney cancer. CDR3s include the opening cysteine and the closing phenylalanine or tryptophan. D genes are given only for firm matches. Some rows mark clone size as missing; the rest say once, few, many or name a class of expanded clone.

-	TRBV5-4	TRBJ2-5	-	CASSLDSGYPQETQYF	TGTGCCAGCAGCTTGGATAGCGGTTACCCTCAAGAGACCCAGTACTTC
-	TRBV30	TRBJ2-2	-	CAWSPFTRGDGGLFF	TGTGCCTGGAGTCCGTTCACGAGGGGCGACGGGGGGCTGTTTTTT
-	TRBV5-6	TRBJ1-1	-	CASSLDGGLNTEAFF	TGTGCCAGCAGCTTGGACGGGGGATTGAACACTGAAGCTTTCTTT
-	TRBV7-8	TRBJ1-1	-	CASSLRRGLTEAFF	TGTGCCAGCAGCTTACGCAGGGGATTAACTGAAGCTTTCTTT
few	TRBV27	TRBJ2-1	TRBD2	CASSYTSGRAGNEQFF	TGTGCCAGCAGTTACACTAGCGGGAGGGCCGGGAATGAGCAGTTCTTC
-	TRBV5-6	TRBJ2-3	-	CASSLVRGSTDTQYF	TGTGCCAGCAGCTTGGTCCGGGGCTCCACAGATACGCAGTATTTT
-	TRBV19	TRBJ2-3	TRBD2	CASSIGTSAGDTQYF	TGTGCCAGTAGTATCGGGACTAGCGCCGGAGATACGCAGTATTTT
-	TRBV11-3	TRBJ2-7	-	CASSPVERGFYEQYF	TGTGCCAGCAGCCCAGTGGAGAGGGGGTTCTACGAGCAGTACTTC
-	TRBV4-2	TRBJ2-3	TRBD1	CASSQGAPGGPTDTQYF	TGTGCCAGCAGCCAAGGGGCTCCAGGGGGCCCCACAGATACGCAGTATTTT
-	TRBV6-5	TRBJ2-5	TRBD1	CASRWTGEGGEQYF	TGTGCCAGCAGATGGACAGGGGAGGGGGGGGAGCAGTACTTC
-	TRBV7-9	TRBJ2-3	-	CASRGSRATSTDTQYF	TGTGCCAGCAGGGGGAGCCGAGCGACTAGCACAGATACGCAGTATTTT
hyperexpanded	TRBV5-4	TRBJ1-2	-	CASSPLEQAVYGYTF	TGTGCCAGCAGCCCTCTCGAACAGGCCGTTTATGGCTACACCTTC
-	TRBV30	TRBJ2-2	TRBD1	CAWRQGARELFF	TGTGCCTGGAGACAGGGGGCGCGGGAGCTGTTTTTT
-	TRBV5-1	TRBJ2-3	TRBD2	CASSLRSGITDTQYF	TGCGCCAGCAGCTTGCGTAGCGGGATCACAGATACGCAGTATTTT
-	TRBV21-1	TRBJ2-3	-	CASSNSGGLLITDTQYF	TGTGCCAGCAGCAATTCAGGAGGGCTCCTTATCACAGATACGCAGTATTTT
-	TRBV7-8	TRBJ2-3	TRBD2	CASSLVGLAGGVTQYF	TGTGCCAGCAGCTTGGTAGGACTAGCGGGAGGGGTTACGCAGTATTTT
-	TRBV9	TRBJ2-6	TRBD2	CASSVRAGGASGANVLTF	TGTGCCAGCAGCGTACGGGCGGGAGGGGCTTCTGGGGCCAACGTCCTGACTTTC
-	TRBV7-9	TRBJ2-7	-	CASSFLFTYEQYF	TGTGCCAGCAGCTTCCTTTTCACCTACGAGCAGTACTTC
-	TRBV9	TRBJ2-7	-	CASSPYGGAGNEQYF	TGTGCCAGCAGCCCGTATGGGGGGGCAGGGAACGAGCAGTACTTC
-	TRBV6-5	TRBJ1-4	TRBD1	CASSYAGGGEKLFF	TGTGCCAGCAGTTACGCAGGGGGCGGGGAAAAACTGTTTTTT
-	TRBV4-1	TRBJ2-5	-	CASSPMAGQGETQYF	TGCGCCAGCAGCCCCATGGCGGGGCAAGGAGAGACCCAGTACTTC
-	TRBV5-4	TRBJ1-2	-	CASSFRGNYGYTF	TGTGCCAGCAGCTTCCGGGGGAACTATGGCTACACCTTC
-	TRBV15	TRBJ1-4	-	CATSSTSRGREKLFF	TGTGCCACCAGCAGTACCTCCCGGGGAAGGGAAAAACTGTTTTTT
-	TRBV27	TRBJ1-1	-	CASSSYTEAFF	TGTGCCAGCAGTTCCTACACTGAAGCTTTCTTT
-	TRBV6-6	TRBJ2-7	-	CASTWDGTYEQYF	TGTGCCAGCACCTGGGACGGAACCTACGAGCAGTACTTC
-	TRBV4-1	TRBJ2-7	TRBD1	CASSLLPPGGQGYEQYF	TGCGCCAGCAGTCTCCTCCCACCCGGGGGACAGGGGTACGAGCAGTACTTC
-	TRBV11-3	TRBJ2-1	-	CASSPKPHREQFF	TGTGCCAGCAGCCCAAAACCCCATCGGGAGCAGTTCTTC
-	TRBV30	TRBJ2-7	-	CAWSVGETYEQYF	TGTGCCTGGAGTGTCGGGGAAACCTACGAGCAGTACTTC